These T cell receptor beta chains were read from a single sample in a study of blood T cell repertoires in COVID-19. Generated by immunoSEQ multiplex PCR, the TCRdb table keeps only in-frame clones and is missing some. The sample yields roughly 150,000 clones, more than 65% seen once. Sequencing was done on a sample of peripheral blood. These receptors originate from an elderly woman with active or convalescent COVID-19. Each CDR3 is given with its conserved first and last residue. The D gene is left open where the match is weak. Clone size is shown for a subset of rows, as once, few, many or a class of expanded clone.

V	D	size	J	CDR3	DNA
TRBV5-1	-	-	TRBJ2-3	CASSLDYQDTQYF	TGCGCCAGCAGCTTGGACTATCAAGATACGCAGTATTTT
TRBV6-1	TRBD1	-	TRBJ1-2	CASSEPATGPYTF	TGTGCCAGCAGTGAACCCGCGACAGGGCCCTACACCTTC
TRBV7-9	-	-	TRBJ2-7	CASSLTETYEQYF	TGTGCCAGCAGCTTAACAGAGACCTACGAGCAGTACTTC
TRBV27	-	-	TRBJ2-1	CASSRESSYNEQFF	TGTGCCAGCAGTCGGGAGAGCTCCTACAATGAGCAGTTCTTC
TRBV7-2	-	-	TRBJ1-5	CASSKQGINQPQHF	TGTGCCAGCAGCAAACAGGGTATCAATCAGCCCCAGCATTTT
TRBV12-3/TRBV12-4	-	-	TRBJ1-4	CASRAEGVEKLFF	TGTGCCAGCCGCGCAGAGGGGGTTGAAAAACTGTTTTTT
TRBV6-1	-	-	TRBJ2-7	CASSSRGGGEQYF	TGTGCCAGCAGTAGCCGAGGGGGTGGCGAGCAGTACTTC
TRBV5-1	-	-	TRBJ1-1	CASSLAARGYTEAFF	TGCGCCAGCAGCTTGGCCGCCAGAGGATACACTGAAGCTTTCTTT
TRBV5-5	-	-	TRBJ1-4	CASSLPRTVGGEKLFF	TGTGCCAGCAGCCTCCCTCGGACGGTCGGGGGTGAAAAACTGTTTTTT
TRBV6-5	-	few	TRBJ2-2	CASSQTANTGELFF	TGTGCCAGCAGCCAGACAGCTAACACCGGGGAGCTGTTTTTT
TRBV3-1/TRBV3-2	-	-	TRBJ2-3	CASSHRTVSPDTQYF	TGTGCCAGCAGCCATAGGACAGTCTCCCCAGATACGCAGTATTTT
TRBV5-1	TRBD1	-	TRBJ2-5	CASSLGTGLVETQYF	TGCGCCAGCAGCTTGGGGACAGGACTGGTGGAGACCCAGTACTTC
TRBV18	TRBD2	-	TRBJ2-1	CASSTGTSSYNEQFF	TGTGCCAGCTCAACCGGGACTAGCTCCTACAATGAGCAGTTCTTC
TRBV7-8	TRBD1	-	TRBJ1-1	CASSLTQTGADTEAFF	TGTGCCAGCAGCTTAACCCAGACAGGGGCCGACACTGAAGCTTTCTTT
TRBV27	TRBD2	-	TRBJ2-7	CASSQSLGRGGQYF	TGTGCCAGCAGTCAGAGCCTTGGACGGGGGGGGCAGTACTTC
TRBV5-1	TRBD2	-	TRBJ2-1	CASSPAGGGPYNEQFF	TGCGCCAGCAGCCCAGCGGGGGGAGGGCCCTACAATGAGCAGTTCTTC
TRBV7-3	-	-	TRBJ1-1	CASSITSELEAFF	TGTGCCAGCAGCATAACGTCGGAGCTCGAAGCTTTCTTT
TRBV5-1	-	-	TRBJ2-7	CASSDPGLSLYEQYF	TGCGCCAGCAGCGATCCGGGACTTAGCCTTTACGAGCAGTACTTC
TRBV7-2	-	-	TRBJ2-3	CASSFGHAGRGTDTQYF	TGTGCCAGCAGCTTCGGTCATGCGGGACGGGGGACAGATACGCAGTATTTT
TRBV4-2	TRBD2	-	TRBJ2-3	CASSQDGAGGPRDTQYF	TGTGCCAGCAGCCAAGATGGGGCGGGAGGGCCGAGGGATACGCAGTATTTT
TRBV6-1	-	-	TRBJ1-2	CASSEAGSDGYTF	TGTGCCAGCAGTGAAGCAGGGAGCGATGGCTACACCTTC
TRBV12-2	-	-	TRBJ2-1	CASRPGTSGRGGSYNEQFF	TGTGCAAGTCGCCCCGGGACTAGCGGGAGAGGGGGCTCCTACAATGAGCAGTTCTTC
TRBV9	-	-	TRBJ2-1	CASSPRDTLWNEQFF	TGTGCCAGCAGCCCCCGGGACACTCTTTGGAATGAGCAGTTCTTC
TRBV2	-	-	TRBJ1-1	CASSAEQETEAFF	TGTGCCAGCAGTGCCGAACAGGAAACTGAAGCTTTCTTT
TRBV2	-	-	TRBJ1-5	CASSVRDHQPQHF	TGTGCCAGCAGTGTGCGGGACCATCAGCCCCAGCATTTT